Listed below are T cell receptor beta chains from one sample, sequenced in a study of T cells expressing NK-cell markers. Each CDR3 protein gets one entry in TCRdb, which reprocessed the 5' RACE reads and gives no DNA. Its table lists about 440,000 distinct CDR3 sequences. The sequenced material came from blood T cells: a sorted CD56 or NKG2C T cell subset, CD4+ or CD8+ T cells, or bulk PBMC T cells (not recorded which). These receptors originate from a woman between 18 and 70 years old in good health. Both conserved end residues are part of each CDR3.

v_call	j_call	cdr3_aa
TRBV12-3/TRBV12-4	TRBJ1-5	CASSPYDRGGITAQHF
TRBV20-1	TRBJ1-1	CSARDGRGTEAFF
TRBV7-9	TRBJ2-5	CASNAPGRTQETQYF
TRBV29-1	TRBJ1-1	CSVVDRDTEAFF
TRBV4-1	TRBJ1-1	CASSQEGGGGEAFF
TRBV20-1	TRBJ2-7	CSADRTMSYEQYF
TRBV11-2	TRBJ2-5	CASSLDPQTSGGGKETQYF
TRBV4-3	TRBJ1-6	CASSLARDGNSPLHF
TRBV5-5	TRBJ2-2	CASSSRVVGAGELFF
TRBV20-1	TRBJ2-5	CSARGAGVWLETQYF
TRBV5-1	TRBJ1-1	CASTRGRDSPEAFF
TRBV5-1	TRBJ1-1	CASSLGGTGSTEAFF
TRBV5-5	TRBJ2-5	CASSLGLAGLKGETQYF
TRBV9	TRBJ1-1	CASSARGRNTEAFF
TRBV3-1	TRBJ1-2	CASSQEISARQSRRYWGYTF
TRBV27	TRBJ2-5	CASSLDRLSETQYF
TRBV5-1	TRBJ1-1	CASGVRNTEAFF
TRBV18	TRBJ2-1	CASSPSIGASNPYNEQFF
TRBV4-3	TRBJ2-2	CASSQDIGGSSTGELFF
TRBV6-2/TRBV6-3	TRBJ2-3	CASSYSPDTQYF
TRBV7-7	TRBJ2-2	CASSPGSNTGELFF
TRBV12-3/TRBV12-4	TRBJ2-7	CASSFAGAAPYEQYF
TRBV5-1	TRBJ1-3	CASSKDRNTIYF
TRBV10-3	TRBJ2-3	CAIRDFVVDTQYF
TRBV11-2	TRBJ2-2	CASTSGVLETGELFF
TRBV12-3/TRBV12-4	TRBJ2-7	CASSFWAESEQYF
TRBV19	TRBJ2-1	CASINPGGPINEQFF
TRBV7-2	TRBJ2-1	CASSPTLAWGYNEQFF
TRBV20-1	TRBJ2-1	CSGTLAYNEQFF
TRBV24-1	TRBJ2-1	CATSDSRVGEQFF
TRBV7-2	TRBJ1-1	CASSTRAPTEAFF
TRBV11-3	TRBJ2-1	CASSLRRGAYNEQFF
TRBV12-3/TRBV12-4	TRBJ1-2	CASSFASAGGGYTF
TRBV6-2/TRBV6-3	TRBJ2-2	CASLGGALGTGELFF
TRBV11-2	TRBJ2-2	CASSLGAGVGTGELFF
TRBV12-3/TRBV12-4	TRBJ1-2	CASSSPQGANYGYTF
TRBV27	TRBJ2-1	CASSLVSVDEQFF
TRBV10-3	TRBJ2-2	CAIKTGQGPNTGELFF
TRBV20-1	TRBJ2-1	CSARGQGHEQFF
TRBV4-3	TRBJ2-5	CASSPLAGGEETQYF
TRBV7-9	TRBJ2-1	CASSLVGTLAHEQFF